The entry below describes one TCR beta chain. Memory CD4+ T cells were sorted as CD4+CD45RO+CD25- cells. TCRdb called the 5' RACE reads again in MiXCR, with one record for every CDR3 protein. The sample shows 55,000 to 70,000 distinct CDR3 sequences, roughly 28% of them seen only once. CDR1 is SNHLY and CDR2 is FYNNEI in the germline V gene. This CDR3 spans 13 amino acids. With 7 bases removed from V and 1 base from J, the gap between germline ends came to 10 bases. The rearrangement joins TRBV2 to TRBJ1-1, with D unresolved. This sequence was found in a female donor with breast cancer. Specimen: tumor-infiltrating memory CD4+ T cells sorted from the breast tumor. Stated subset: memory CD4+ T cells, CD4+CD45RO+CD25-. The DNA of the CDR3 is TGTGCCAGCACTAAGGGTACGAACACTGAAGCTTTCTTT. This sequence encodes CASTKGTNTEAFF.